This T cell receptor beta chain was found in a study of graft-versus-host responses after intestinal transplantation. Study context: In this cohort, recipients had multivisceral, liver-intestinal, or isolated intestinal transplants. Recipients uniformly received anti-thymocyte globulin induction, followed by tacrolimus and steroids for two to four years.

The CDR3 covers 15 residues. Trimming stripped 2 bases from V and 0 bases from J, with 9 bases between. Germline loops: CDR1 MNHEY, CDR2 SVGAGI. Concerning this clone itself: Its cognate antigen is unknown.

TCRdb keeps only in-frame clones here, not all; method: immunoSEQ multiplex PCR. The table records some 110,000 clones, about 88% of them present only once. Study results and limitations: Ileal or blood samples showed some GvH clones first, and such clones were also found in recipient marrow. Levels of circulating GvH clones at their peak were associated with early post-transplant HvG declines.

The chain combines TRBV6-5 with TRBJ2-3; D is unclear. Source: unstimulated CD4+ T cells sorted from spleen or lymph node cells, taken before intestinal transplant. This clonotype was obtained from a human donor who received an intestinal transplant. The CDR3 DNA reads as TGTGCCAGCAGTTACACGGCGTTTAGCACAGATACGCAGTATTTT. Residues: CASSYTAFSTDTQYF.